This TCR beta chain was recorded in a study of a mutant IDH1 vaccine in newly diagnosed glioma. Described time point: week 47, end of study. What each vaccine dose contained was 300 ug of mutant IDH1 20-mer peptide, accompanied by topical imiquimod. V lost 7 bases to trimming and J lost 3 bases; unmatched junction nucleotides: 8. CDR1 and CDR2 (germline): MDHEN, SYDVKM. This CDR3 contains 16 residues. Clones were sequenced by immunoSEQ multiplex PCR, and TCRdb holds only the in-frame ones, with some missing. The sample has about 85,000 clones, 89% seen once; the top ten hold 0.75% to 0.95%. For this clone: Its antigen is unidentified.

The specimen was PBMCs, collected from a glioma patient whose treatment included an IDH1 peptide vaccine. The V and J genes are TRBV28 and TRBJ1-5; 11 bases fit TRBD1. This TCR derives from a woman in her 50s with glioma. In DNA, the CDR3 is TGTGCCAGCACCGCGGACAGGGGGCGGGTCAATCAGCCCCAGCATTTT. It yields the protein CASTADRGRVNQPQHF.